Shown below are 8 T cell receptor beta chains from a single sample sequenced in a study of T cells after yellow fever vaccination. TCRdb reprocessed the 5' RACE reads via MiXCR and lists one record per CDR3 protein. The sample carries about 170,000 distinct CDR3 sequences, more than 9.5% recorded once. Material: CD8+ T cells sorted from PBMCs, obtained 15 days after the yellow fever booster vaccination. These receptor sequences come from a man younger than 35 who received the YFV17D yellow fever vaccine.

This clonotype was seen many times. The genes are TRBV5-1 and TRBJ1-1, with D unresolved. V was pared by 0 bases and J by 1 base, with 7 bases between. The CDR3 runs 14 residues. Per germline, CDR1 SGHRS and CDR2 YFSETQ. The CDR3 region has the DNA TGCGCCAGCAGCTTGGACGGGCCGAACACTGAAGCTTTCTTT. Its protein product is CASSLDGPNTEAFF.

This clonotype came up a few times. The rearrangement uses TRBV5-5 and TRBJ2-1; perhaps TRBD1 as D (6 bases). Germline CDR1 reads SGHKS; CDR2 reads YYEKEE (reference sequence). Trimming cost V 2 bases and J 8 bases, with 8 bases left between them. The CDR3 has 12 amino acids. The CDR3 sequence: CASSFGQHEQFF. CDR3 nucleotides: TGTGCCAGCAGCTTTGGACAGCATGAGCAGTTCTTC.

This clonotype occurred a few times. The V call is TRBV7-8, the J call TRBJ2-6; possibly TRBD1 for D (7 bases). Germline-derived CDR1 and CDR2 are SGHVS and FQNEAQ. There are 19 residues in the CDR3. V shed 4 bases and J shed 0 bases, with 19 bases lying between them. CDR3 in amino acids: CASSWARDSRFSGANVLTF. The CDR3 region has the DNA TGTGCCAGCAGCTGGGCGCGGGACAGCCGATTCTCTGGGGCCAACGTCCTGACTTTC.

This clonotype was observed a handful of times. The rearrangement uses TRBV4-3 and TRBJ1-4; 8 bases match TRBD1. The CDR3 has 15 amino acids. Germline loops: CDR1 LGHNA, CDR2 YSLEER. J gave up 2 bases and V 4 bases, and 3 bases lay outside the gene matches. In DNA form, the CDR3 reads TGCGCCAGCAGCCCACGGGACAGGACTAATGAAAAACTGTTTTTT. Protein sequence: CASSPRDRTNEKLFF.

The chain links TRBV4-3 to TRBJ1-2; D possibly corresponds to TRBD1 (6 bases). CDR3 length equals 22 residues. The germline CDR1 and CDR2 sequences are LGHNA and YSLEER. Trimming cost V 0 bases and J 4 bases, with 33 bases left between them. CDR3 sequence reads: CASSQDGQVGGHGISRRYGYTF. CDR3 nucleotides: TGCGCCAGCAGCCAAGATGGTCAGGTTGGGGGGCACGGGATTTCTCGACGCTATGGCTACACCTTC.

This clonotype has a handful of counts. The genes are TRBV4-1 and TRBJ2-2; D might be TRBD2 (5 bases). The length of the CDR3 is 16 residues. The V end was cut by 1 base, the J end by 0 bases, with 9 bases between. CDR1 and CDR2 from the germline V gene are MGHRA and YSYEKL. The CDR3 DNA follows: TGCGCCAGCAGCCAAGTTGGAGCGGCGAACACCGGGGAGCTGTTTTTT. Translating gives CASSQVGAANTGELFF.

Turning to this clonotype: A much larger clone lies a single base off, so this may be a read error. This rearrangement joins TRBV7-9 to TRBJ2-7, with a possible D match to TRBD1 (6 bases). This CDR3 is 12 amino acids long. Germline CDR1 SEHNR, CDR2 FQNEAQ (reference sequence). Written as DNA, the CDR3 is TGTGCCAGTTCAGGGGATTCCTACGCGCAGTACTTC. This codes for CASSGDSYAQYF.

This clonotype appeared many times. V is TRBV4-2 and J is TRBJ2-7, with D perhaps TRBD2 (7 bases). The germline CDR1 and CDR2 sequences are LGHNA and YNFKEQ. Trimming removed 0 bases from V and 5 bases from J, with 11 bases in between. This CDR3 contains 14 residues. The CDR3 spells CASSQEGGPDEQYF. DNA for the CDR3: TGTGCCAGCAGCCAAGAGGGGGGGCCGGACGAGCAGTACTTC.